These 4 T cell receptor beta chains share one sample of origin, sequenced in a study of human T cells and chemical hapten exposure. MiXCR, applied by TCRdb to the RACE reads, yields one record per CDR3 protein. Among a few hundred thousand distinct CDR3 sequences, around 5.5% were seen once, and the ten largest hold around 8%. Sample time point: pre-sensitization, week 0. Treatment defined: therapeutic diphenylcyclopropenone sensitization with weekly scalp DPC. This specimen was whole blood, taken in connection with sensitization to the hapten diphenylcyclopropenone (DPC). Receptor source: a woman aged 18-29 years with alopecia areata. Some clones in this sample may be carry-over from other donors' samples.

CDR3 DNA sequence: TGTGCCAGCAGCCCAACCCTGTCGAACATTCAGTACTTC. Amino acids: CASSPTLSNIQYF. This sequence joins TRBV7-2 and TRBJ2-4; no reliable D call. The germline V and J ends were trimmed by 5 bases and 7 bases, with 12 bases remaining between them. The CDR3 totals 13 residues. In germline, CDR1 is SGHTA, CDR2 FQGNSA.

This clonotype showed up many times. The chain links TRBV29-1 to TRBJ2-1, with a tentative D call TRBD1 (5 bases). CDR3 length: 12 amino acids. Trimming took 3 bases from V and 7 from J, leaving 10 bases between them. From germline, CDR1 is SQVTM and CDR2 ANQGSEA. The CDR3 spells CSVDRGRNEQFF. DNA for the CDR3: TGCAGCGTTGATAGGGGTAGGAATGAGCAGTTCTTC.

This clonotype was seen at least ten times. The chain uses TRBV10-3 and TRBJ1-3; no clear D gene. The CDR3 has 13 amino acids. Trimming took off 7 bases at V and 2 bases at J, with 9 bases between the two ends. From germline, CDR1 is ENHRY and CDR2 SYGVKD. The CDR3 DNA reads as TGTGCCATCACCGAGGGCACTGGAAACACCATATATTTT. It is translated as CAITEGTGNTIYF.

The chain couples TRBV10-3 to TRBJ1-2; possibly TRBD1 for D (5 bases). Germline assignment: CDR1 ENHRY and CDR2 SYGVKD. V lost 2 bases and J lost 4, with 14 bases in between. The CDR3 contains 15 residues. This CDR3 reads CAISEGQGGSYGYTF. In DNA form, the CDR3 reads TGTGCCATCAGTGAGGGTCAGGGAGGGTCCTATGGCTACACCTTC.